This T cell receptor (beta chain) was documented in a study of blood T cell repertoires in COVID-19. For the study at large: PBMCs, B-cell-depleted T cells, or T cells provided the cDNA or gDNA that made up the material.

CDR1 is MGHRA and CDR2 is YSYEKL in the germline V gene. The CDR3 has 19 residues. Profiled with immunoSEQ multiplex PCR; TCRdb holds only in-frame clones, not every one. This table holds 80,000 to 95,000 clones, roughly 76% found once. As regards this clone: One junction end does not reproduce the germline sequence, and a read error may be involved.

The source material was peripheral blood. The sequence was obtained from a man at least 80 years old with COVID-19, enrolled during active disease. The V gene is TRBV4-1, the J gene TRBJ2-5, with TRBD2 matching over 13 bases. The CDR3 region is CASSQDRSGTSGNQETQYF. The DNA for the CDR3 is TGCGCTAGCAGCCAAGATAGGTCGGGGACTAGCGGGAACCAAGAGACCCAGTACTTC.